A single sample gave rise to the 2 T cell receptor beta chains below, sequenced in a study of T cells in Graves' hyperthyroidism and ophthalmopathy. The CDR3 regions of TCR beta were amplified from RNA transcripts. HTBI primers were employed in a first-round RT-PCR of the TCR CDR3. TCRdb used MiXCR to reprocess the multiplex PCR reads, holding one entry per CDR3 protein. The sample includes more than 350,000 distinct CDR3 sequences, 12% to 15% seen only once; the top ten take about 20%. Sequencing used blood. The receptor set was obtained from a woman in her fifties or sixties with Graves' ophthalmopathy.

This clonotype was found many times. The J gene is TRBJ2-1, the V gene TRBV3-1; D may be TRBD1 (5 bases). Germline assignment: CDR1 LGHDT and CDR2 YNNKEL (reference sequence). Trimming cost V 4 bases and J 0 bases, with 13 bases left between them. This CDR3 region has 16 residues. CDR3 region: CASSLWGRSSYNEQFF. The CDR3 DNA reads as TGTGCCAGCAGCCTTTGGGGCCGGAGCTCCTACAATGAGCAGTTCTTC.

This clonotype has ten or more counts. The chain uses TRBV24-1 and TRBJ2-3; TRBD2 aligns across 9 bases. The CDR3 totals 15 residues. CDR1 is KGHDR, CDR2 SFDVKD, per germline. With 3 bases clipped from V and 5 bases from J, the junction kept 5 bases outside the gene matches. CDR3 amino acids: CATSDATSGGDTQYF. The CDR3 DNA follows: TGTGCCACCAGTGATGCGACTAGCGGTGGAGATACGCAGTATTTT.